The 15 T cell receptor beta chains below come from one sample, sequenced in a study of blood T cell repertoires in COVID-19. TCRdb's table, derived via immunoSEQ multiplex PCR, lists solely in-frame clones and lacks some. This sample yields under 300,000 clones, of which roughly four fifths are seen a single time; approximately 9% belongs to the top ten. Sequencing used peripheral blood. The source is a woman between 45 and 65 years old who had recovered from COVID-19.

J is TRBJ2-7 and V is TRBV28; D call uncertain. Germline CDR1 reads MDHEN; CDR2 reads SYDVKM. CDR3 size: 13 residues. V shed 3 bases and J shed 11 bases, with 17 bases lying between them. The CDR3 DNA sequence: TGTGCCAGCAGTTTTGGCGGAGCCCGGTCGGAGTACTTC. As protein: CASSFGGARSEYF.

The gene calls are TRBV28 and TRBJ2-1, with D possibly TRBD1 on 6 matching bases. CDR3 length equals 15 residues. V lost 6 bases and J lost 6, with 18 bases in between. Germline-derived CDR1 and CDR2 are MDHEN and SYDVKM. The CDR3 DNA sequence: TGTGCCAGCAGATACCGTTCAGGGGTATCCAATGAGCAGTTCTTC. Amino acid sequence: CASRYRSGVSNEQFF.

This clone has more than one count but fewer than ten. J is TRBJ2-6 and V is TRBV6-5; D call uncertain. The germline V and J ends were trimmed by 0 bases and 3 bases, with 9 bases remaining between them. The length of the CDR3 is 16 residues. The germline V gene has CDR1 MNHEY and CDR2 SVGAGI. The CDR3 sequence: CASSYSASGGANVLTF. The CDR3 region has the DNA TGTGCCAGCAGTTACTCGGCATCGGGTGGGGCCAACGTCCTGACTTTC.

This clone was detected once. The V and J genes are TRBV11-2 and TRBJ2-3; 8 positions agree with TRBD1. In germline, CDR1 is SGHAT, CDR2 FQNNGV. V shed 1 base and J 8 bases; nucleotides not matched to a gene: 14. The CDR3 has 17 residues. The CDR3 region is CASSLGPQGVAGGTQYF. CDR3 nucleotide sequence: TGTGCCAGCAGCTTAGGCCCACAGGGGGTGGCCGGGGGTACGCAGTATTTT.

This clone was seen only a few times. The chain's CDR3 is CASSLGLAGAVDEQFF. The CDR3 region has the DNA TGTGCCAGCAGCTTGGGACTAGCGGGAGCTGTCGATGAGCAGTTCTTC. This chain joins TRBV7-9 and TRBJ2-1, with 14 bases aligning to TRBD2. Unmatched junction bases numbered 6, after V lost 3 bases and J lost 8 bases. Germline V CDR1 and CDR2: SEHNR, FQNEAQ (reference sequence). This CDR3 is built from 16 residues.

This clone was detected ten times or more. Here the CDR3 DNA reads TGTGCCAGCAGCCCTAGGGGTCGCCACGAGCAGTACTTC. It yields the protein CASSPRGRHEQYF. The V call is TRBV12-1, the J call TRBJ2-7; the D call of TRBD1 is as the table states it, not checked on the DNA. TRBV12-1 is given as a pseudogene. The CDR3 runs to 13 residues.

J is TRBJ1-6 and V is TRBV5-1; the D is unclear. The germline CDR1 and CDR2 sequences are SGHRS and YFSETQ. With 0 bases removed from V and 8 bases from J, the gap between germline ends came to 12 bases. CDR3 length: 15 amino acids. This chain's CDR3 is CASSLGHGVDSPLHF. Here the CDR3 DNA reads TGCGCCAGCAGCTTGGGACACGGGGTAGATTCACCCCTCCACTTT.

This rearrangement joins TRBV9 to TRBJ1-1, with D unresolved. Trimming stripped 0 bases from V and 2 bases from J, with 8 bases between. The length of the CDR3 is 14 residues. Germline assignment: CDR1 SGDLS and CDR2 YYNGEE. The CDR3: CASSVEPSNTEAFF. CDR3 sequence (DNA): TGTGCCAGCAGCGTAGAACCGAGTAACACTGAAGCTTTCTTT.

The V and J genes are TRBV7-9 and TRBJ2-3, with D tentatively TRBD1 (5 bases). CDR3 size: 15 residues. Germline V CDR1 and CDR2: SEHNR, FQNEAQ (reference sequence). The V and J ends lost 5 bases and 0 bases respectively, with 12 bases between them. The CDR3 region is CASSRQTGSTDTQYF. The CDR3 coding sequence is TGTGCCAGCAGCCGACAGACCGGTAGCACAGATACGCAGTATTTT.

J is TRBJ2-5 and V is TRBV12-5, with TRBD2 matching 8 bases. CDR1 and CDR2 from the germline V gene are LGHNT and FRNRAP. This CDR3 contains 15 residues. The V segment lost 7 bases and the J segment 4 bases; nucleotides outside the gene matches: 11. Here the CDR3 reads CASVPASGTRETQYF. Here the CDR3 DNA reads TGTGCTAGTGTCCCTGCCTCCGGGACTAGAGAGACCCAGTACTTC.

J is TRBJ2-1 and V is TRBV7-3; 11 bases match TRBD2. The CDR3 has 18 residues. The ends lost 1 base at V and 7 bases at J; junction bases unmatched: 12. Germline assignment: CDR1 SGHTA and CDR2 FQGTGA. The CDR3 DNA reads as TGTGCCAGCAGCTTAATGCCAGTATATACTAGCGGGAGTAATGAGCAGTTCTTC. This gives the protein CASSLMPVYTSGSNEQFF.

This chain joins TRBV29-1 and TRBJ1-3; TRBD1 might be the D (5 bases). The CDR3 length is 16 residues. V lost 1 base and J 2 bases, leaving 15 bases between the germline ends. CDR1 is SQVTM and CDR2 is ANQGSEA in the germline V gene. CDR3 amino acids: CSVEGLGGLAGNTIYF. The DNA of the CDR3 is TGCAGCGTTGAAGGCCTCGGGGGGTTAGCTGGAAACACCATATATTTT.

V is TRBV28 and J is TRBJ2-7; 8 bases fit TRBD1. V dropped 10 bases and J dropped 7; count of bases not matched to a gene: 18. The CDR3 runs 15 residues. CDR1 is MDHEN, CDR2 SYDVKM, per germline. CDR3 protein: CAINPGQGPRGEQYF. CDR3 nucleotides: TGTGCCATCAATCCCGGACAGGGCCCTAGAGGTGAGCAGTACTTC.

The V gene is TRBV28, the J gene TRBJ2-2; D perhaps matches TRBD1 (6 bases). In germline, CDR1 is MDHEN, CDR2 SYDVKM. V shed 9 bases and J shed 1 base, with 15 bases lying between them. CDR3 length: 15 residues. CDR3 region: CASQLPGQNTGELFF. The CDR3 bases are TGTGCCAGTCAACTCCCGGGACAGAACACCGGGGAGCTGTTTTTT.

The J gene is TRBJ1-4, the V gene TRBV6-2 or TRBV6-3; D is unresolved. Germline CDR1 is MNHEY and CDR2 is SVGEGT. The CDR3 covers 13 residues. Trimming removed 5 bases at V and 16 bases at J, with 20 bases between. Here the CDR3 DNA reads TGTGCCAGCAGTCCGGAAGACCCTCGAGGGAGGTTTTTT. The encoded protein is CASSPEDPRGRFF.